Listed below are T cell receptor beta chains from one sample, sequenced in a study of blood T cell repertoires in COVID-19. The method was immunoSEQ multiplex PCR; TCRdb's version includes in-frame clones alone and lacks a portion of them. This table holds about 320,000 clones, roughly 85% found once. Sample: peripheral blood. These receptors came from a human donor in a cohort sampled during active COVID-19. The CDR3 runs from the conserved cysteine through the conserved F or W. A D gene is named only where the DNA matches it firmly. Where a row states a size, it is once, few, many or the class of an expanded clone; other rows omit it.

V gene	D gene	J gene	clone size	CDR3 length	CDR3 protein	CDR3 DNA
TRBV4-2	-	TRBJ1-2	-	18	CASSQSGSGTANNYGYTF	TGTGCCAGCAGCCAATCCGGTTCCGGTACAGCTAATAACTATGGCTACACCTTC
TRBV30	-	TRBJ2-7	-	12	CAWSDRTYEQYF	TGTGCCTGGAGCGACAGGACCTACGAGCAGTACTTC
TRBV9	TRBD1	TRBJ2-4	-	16	CASSRTLTGESDIQYF	TGTGCCAGCAGCAGGACATTGACAGGGGAATCGGACATTCAGTACTTC
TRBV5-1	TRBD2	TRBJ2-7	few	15	CASSLQTSGDYEQYF	TGCGCCAGCAGCTTGCAGACTAGCGGGGACTACGAGCAGTACTTC
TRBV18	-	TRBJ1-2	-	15	CASSPSTSSDYGYTF	TGTGCCAGCTCACCTTCGACAAGTTCGGACTATGGCTACACCTTC
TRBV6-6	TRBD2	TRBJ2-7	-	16	CASSGTGLAGGYEQYF	TGTGCCAGCAGTGGGACGGGGTTAGCGGGGGGATACGAGCAGTACTTC
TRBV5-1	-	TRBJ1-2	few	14	CASSLEGLGSSYTF	TGCGCCAGCAGCTTGGAGGGGCTAGGTAGCTCCTACACCTTC
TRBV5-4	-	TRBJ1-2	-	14	CASSPGHPSGGYTF	TGTGCCAGCAGCCCCGGGCACCCCTCGGGGGGCTACACCTTC
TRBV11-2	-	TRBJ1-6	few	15	CASSLDPTGNSPLHF	TGTGCCAGCAGCTTAGATCCTACAGGGAATTCACCCCTCCACTTT
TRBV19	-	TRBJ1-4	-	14	CASQRQLPNEKLFF	TGTGCCAGTCAGCGACAGCTCCCTAATGAAAAACTGTTTTTT
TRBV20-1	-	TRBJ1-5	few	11	CSYQTGLAQHF	TGCAGTTATCAAACAGGGCTGGCCCAGCATTTT
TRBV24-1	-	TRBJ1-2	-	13	CATSPGGSYGYTF	TGTGCCACCAGTCCCGGGGGAAGCTATGGCTACACCTTC
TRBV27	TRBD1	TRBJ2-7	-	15	CASSPDVGTAHEQYF	TGTGCCAGCAGTCCCGACGTCGGGACAGCCCACGAGCAGTACTTC
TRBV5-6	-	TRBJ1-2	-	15	CASHTLGQGPYGYTF	TGTGCCAGCCATACCTTGGGGCAGGGCCCCTATGGCTACACCTTC
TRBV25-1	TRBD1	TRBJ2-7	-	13	CASSDWTGYEQYF	TGTGCCAGCAGTGATTGGACAGGGTACGAGCAGTACTTC
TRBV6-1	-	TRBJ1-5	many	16	CASSAQTGVFNQPQHF	TGTGCCAGCAGTGCCCAAACGGGGGTGTTCAATCAGCCCCAGCATTTT
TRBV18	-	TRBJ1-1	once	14	CASSPQGVNTEAFF	TGTGCCAGCTCGCCACAGGGAGTGAACACTGAAGCTTTCTTT
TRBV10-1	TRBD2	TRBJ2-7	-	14	CASSSGAFSYEQYF	TGCGCCAGCAGTAGCGGGGCTTTCTCCTACGAGCAGTACTTC
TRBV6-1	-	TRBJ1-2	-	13	CASSEGAPRGYTF	TGTGCCAGCAGTGAAGGAGCCCCGAGGGGCTACACCTTC
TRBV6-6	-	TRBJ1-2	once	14	CASSYSEGPHGYTF	TGTGCCAGCAGTTACTCGGAGGGTCCCCATGGCTACACCTTC
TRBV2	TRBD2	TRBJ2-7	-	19	CASSEYRRGSVGRGYEQYF	TGTGCCAGCAGTGAATATAGGCGGGGGAGCGTCGGACGGGGGTACGAGCAGTACTTC
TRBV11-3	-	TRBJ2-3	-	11	CASSSGDTQYF	TGTGCCAGCAGCTCCGGAGATACGCAGTATTTT
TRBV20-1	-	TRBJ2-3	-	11	CSASGRDTQYF	TGCAGTGCTAGTGGGAGGGATACGCAGTATTTT
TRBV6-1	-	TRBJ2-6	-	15	CASSEDSSGANVLTF	TGTGCCAGCAGTGAAGACAGCTCTGGGGCCAACGTCCTGACTTTC
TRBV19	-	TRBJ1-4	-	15	CASSIALQTNEKLFF	TGTGCCAGTAGTATAGCTCTCCAGACTAATGAAAAACTGTTTTTT
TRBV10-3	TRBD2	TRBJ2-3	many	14	CAISEAGITDTQYF	TGTGCCATCAGTGAAGCGGGGATCACAGATACGCAGTATTTT
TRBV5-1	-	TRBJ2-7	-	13	CASSPQGTYEQYF	TGCGCCAGCAGCCCCCAGGGAACCTACGAGCAGTACTTC
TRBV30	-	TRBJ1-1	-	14	CAWNDGQSNTEAFF	TGTGCCTGGAATGACGGACAGTCGAACACTGAAGCTTTCTTT
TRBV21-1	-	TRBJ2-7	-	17	CASSFDPSGGATYEQYF	TGTGCCAGCAGCTTTGACCCGAGCGGGGGGGCAACCTACGAGCAGTACTTC
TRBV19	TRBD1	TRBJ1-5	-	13	CASEQGVYQPQHF	TGTGCCAGTGAGCAGGGGGTATATCAGCCCCAGCATTTT
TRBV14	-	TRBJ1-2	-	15	CASSQGNSNYYGYTF	TGTGCCAGCAGCCAAGGTAACAGCAATTACTATGGCTACACCTTC
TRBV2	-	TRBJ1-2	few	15	CALKKPGFSNYGYTF	TGTGCTCTAAAAAAACCCGGGTTTAGTAACTATGGCTACACCTTC
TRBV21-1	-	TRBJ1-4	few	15	CASSKARGGCEKLFF	TGTGCCAGCAGCAAAGCGCGAGGGGGCTGTGAAAAACTGTTTTTT
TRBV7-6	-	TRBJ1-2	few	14	CASSLVAGDDGYTF	TGTGCCAGCAGCTTAGTTGCGGGAGACGATGGCTACACCTTC
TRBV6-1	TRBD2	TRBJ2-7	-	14	CASSQAGGRYEQYF	TGTGCCAGCAGTCAAGCGGGGGGAAGATACGAGCAGTACTTC
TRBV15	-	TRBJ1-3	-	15	CATSKRSGVGNTIYF	TGTGCCACCAGCAAGAGATCGGGGGTTGGAAACACCATATATTTT
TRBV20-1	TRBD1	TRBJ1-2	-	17	CSASLLETGKSNYGYTF	TGCAGTGCTAGTCTTCTAGAGACAGGGAAGTCGAACTATGGCTACACCTTC
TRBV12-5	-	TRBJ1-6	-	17	CASGLVVTGEGNSPLHF	TGTGCTAGTGGTTTGGTAGTTACGGGGGAGGGTAATTCACCCCTCCACTTT
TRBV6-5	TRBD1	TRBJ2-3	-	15	CASTDRGLGTDTQYF	TGTGCCAGCACCGACAGGGGGCTAGGCACAGATACGCAGTATTTT
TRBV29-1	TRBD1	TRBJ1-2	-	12	CSVLTGNYGYTF	TGCAGCGTCTTGACAGGGAACTATGGCTACACCTTC
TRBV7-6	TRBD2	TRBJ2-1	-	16	CASSLIAGGIDNEQFF	TGTGCCAGCAGCTTGATAGCGGGGGGTATCGACAATGAGCAGTTCTTC
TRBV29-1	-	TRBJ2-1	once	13	CSVEQVRNNEQFF	TGCAGCGTTGAACAGGTTAGGAACAATGAGCAGTTCTTC
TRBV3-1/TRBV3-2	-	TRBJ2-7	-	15	CASSPGSAGGYEQYF	TGTGCCAGCAGCCCAGGCTCGGCCGGAGGCTACGAGCAGTACTTC
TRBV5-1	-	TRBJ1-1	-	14	CASSFQGSNTEAFF	TGCGCCAGCAGCTTCCAGGGGTCGAACACTGAAGCTTTCTTT
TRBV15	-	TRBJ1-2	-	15	CATSRGEGESYGYTF	TGTGCCACCAGCAGAGGGGAGGGGGAGAGCTATGGCTACACCTTC
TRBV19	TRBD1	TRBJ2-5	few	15	CASNHRTGEGETQYF	TGTGCCAGTAACCACCGAACAGGGGAAGGGGAGACCCAGTACTTC
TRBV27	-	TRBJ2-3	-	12	CATKTGLDTQYF	TGTGCCACCAAAACAGGGTTAGATACGCAGTATTTT